Below are 11 T cell receptor beta chains sequenced from a single sample in a study of CD8+ T cells in alopecia areata. RNA, once extracted, was reverse transcribed into cDNA for use as the sequencing template. Repertoires were generated with immunoSEQ multiplex PCR, while TCRdb's copy carries only in-frame clones and drops some. The profile shows 95,000 to 110,000 clones, around 83% of them singletons. Treatment defined: oral pan-JAK inhibitor, 5-10 mg twice daily. The sample in question was CD8+ T cells sorted from blood, obtained at week 24, from a patient treated with tofacitinib. The receptors originated from a human donor with alopecia areata.

V is TRBV6-6 and J is TRBJ2-1, with 7 bases identical to TRBD2. CDR3 length equals 16 residues. V lost 0 bases and J lost 2; bases outside the gene matches: 4. Germline V gene sequence: CDR1 MNHNY, CDR2 SVGAGI (reference sequence). The CDR3 DNA reads as TGTGCCAGCAGTTACTCGGGGGGGAACCCCTACAATGAGCAGTTCTTC. This gives the protein CASSYSGGNPYNEQFF.

This clone came up once. As DNA, the CDR3 is TGTGCCAGCAGCCCCGGGGGGTCGGGTACGCAGTTCTTC. Protein: CASSPGGSGTQFF. The V gene is TRBV7-6, the J gene TRBJ2-1, with 7 bases matching TRBD2. The CDR3 extends over 13 amino acids. Trimming removed 5 bases from V and 12 bases from J; junction bases left unmatched: 10. Germline V gene data show CDR1 as SGHVS and CDR2 as FNYEAQ.

The chain uses TRBV19 and TRBJ1-1, with 8 positions matching TRBD1. The CDR3 sequence is 15 residues long. Germline-derived CDR1 and CDR2 are LNHDA and SQIVND (reference sequence). The V segment lost 5 bases and the J segment 13 bases; nucleotides outside the gene matches: 18. CDR3 sequence reads: CASSPRTDRELTIFF. The CDR3 DNA is TGTGCCAGTAGTCCCAGGACGGACAGGGAGTTGACGATTTTCTTT.

The gene calls are TRBV5-1 and TRBJ2-7, with 8 bases identical to TRBD2. Germline V gene lookup returns CDR1 SGHRS and CDR2 YFSETQ. J lost 0 bases, V lost 6 bases, and 5 bases had no gene match. This CDR3 is 14 amino acids long. This CDR3 reads CASTVGTSSYEQYF. The CDR3 DNA reads as TGCGCCAGCACGGTTGGGACTAGCTCCTACGAGCAGTACTTC.

The chain links TRBV29-1 to TRBJ1-1, with D uncertain. The V end lost 5 bases, the J end lost 0 bases, and 4 bases lay between the germline ends. This CDR3 contains 11 residues. CDR1 and CDR2 from the germline V gene are SQVTM and ANQGSEA. The CDR3 DNA reads TGCAGCGTTCACGTGAACACTGAAGCTTTCTTT. Translation: CSVHVNTEAFF.

In its sample, this clone was seen a few times. The gene calls are TRBV7-9 and TRBJ1-2; the match to TRBD1 covers 8 bases. V shed 2 bases and J 0 bases; nucleotides not matched to a gene: 8. Germline loops: CDR1 SEHNR, CDR2 FQNEAQ (reference sequence). CDR3 length: 17 residues. CDR3 DNA sequence: TGTGCCAGCAGCTTAAGTGGGACAGGCGAATCTAACTATGGCTACACCTTC. As protein: CASSLSGTGESNYGYTF.

The chain uses TRBV2 and TRBJ1-4; 9 nucleotides agree with TRBD1. There are 15 residues in the CDR3. Looked up from germline, CDR1 is SNHLY and CDR2 is FYNNEI. Trimming cost V 4 bases and J 6 bases; bases outside gene matches: 6. In DNA form, the CDR3 reads TGTGCCAGCAGTGTTTATGGGACAGGGTATGAAAAACTGTTTTTT. This codes for CASSVYGTGYEKLFF.

V gene TRBV29-1 combines with J gene TRBJ2-1; D not certain. The CDR3 totals 11 residues. Trimming removed 4 bases from V and 5 bases from J, with 6 bases in between. Germline V gene lookup returns CDR1 SQVTM and CDR2 ANQGSEA. The CDR3 protein is CSVVIDNEQFF. CDR3 nucleotides: TGCAGCGTTGTTATAGACAATGAGCAGTTCTTC.

A word on this clone: In the same sample, other DNA sequences code for this CDR3. The J gene is TRBJ1-1, the V gene TRBV30, with 12 bases that match TRBD1. The CDR3 runs to 15 residues. The V gene end was trimmed by 0 bases and the J gene end by 6 bases; junction bases not matched to a gene: 5. Per germline, CDR1 GTSNPN and CDR2 SVGIG (reference sequence). CDR3 DNA: TGTGCCTGGAGTGTAAAGGGACAGGGGGCCTCTGAAGCTTTCTTT. This translates into CAWSVKGQGASEAFF. The full variable domain, in which reference TRBV30 and TRBJ1-1 provide the parts outside the CDR3, is SQTIHQWPATLVQPVGSPLSLECTVEGTSNPNLYWYRQAAGRGLQLLFYSVGIGQISSEVPQNLSASRPQDRQFILSSKKLLLSDSGFYLCAWSVKGQGASEAFFGQGTRLTVV.

The chain recombines TRBV4-3 with TRBJ1-5; D perhaps matches TRBD1 (6 bases). Germline V CDR1 and CDR2: LGHNA, YSLEER. V was shortened by 0 bases and J by 2 bases, with 17 bases between the two germline ends. This CDR3 has 18 amino acids. The CDR3 loop reads CASSQEWTAFGGNQPQHF. The CDR3 DNA follows: TGCGCCAGCAGCCAAGAATGGACAGCGTTCGGGGGCAATCAGCCCCAGCATTTT.

J is TRBJ2-7 and V is TRBV4-1; D may match TRBD1 or TRBD2 (5 bases each). The germline V gene has CDR1 MGHRA and CDR2 YSYEKL. The V gene lost 1 base and the J gene lost 6 bases, with 16 bases spanning the gap. The CDR3 runs 15 residues. CDR3 region: CASSQVREPGREQYF. CDR3 DNA: TGCGCCAGCAGCCAAGTGAGGGAACCGGGACGCGAGCAGTACTTC.